The 3 T cell receptor beta chains reported below all come from one sample, sequenced in a study of blood T cell repertoires in COVID-19. Measured with immunoSEQ multiplex PCR; TCRdb has only the in-frame clones, and not every one. The sample has roughly 1,800 clones, 65% to 70% seen once. Sequenced material: peripheral blood. The receptor source for this set is a man in his sixties or seventies with active COVID-19.

The chain links TRBV4-2 to TRBJ1-1; 8 bases line up with TRBD1. The V gene's germline CDR1 is LGHNA and CDR2 YNFKEQ. CDR3 length equals 15 residues. With V trimmed by 4 bases and J by 1 base, 5 bases remained unmatched. CDR3 amino acids: CASSLQGAGNTEAFF. CDR3 DNA: TGTGCCAGCAGCCTCCAGGGGGCGGGGAACACTGAAGCTTTCTTT.

This clone has just a few counts. The chain recombines TRBV27 with TRBJ1-2, with 9 bases that match TRBD1. Trimming at V came to 5 bases and at J to 7 bases, leaving 8 bases not matched to a gene. The V gene's germline CDR1 is MNHEY and CDR2 SMNVEV (reference sequence). This CDR3 has 14 amino acids. The CDR3 DNA reads as TGTGCCAGCAGTCCGGGGACAGGGTATAGTGGCTACACCTTC. The encoded protein is CASSPGTGYSGYTF.

The chain has TRBV27 and TRBJ2-5; D remains unclear. Germline V gives CDR1 MNHEY, CDR2 SMNVEV (reference sequence). The CDR3 sequence is 12 residues long. V shed 4 bases and J shed 5 bases, with 8 bases lying between them. CDR3 in amino acids: CASSSRRETQYF. CDR3 bases: TGTGCCAGCAGTTCCCGGCGGGAGACCCAGTACTTC.